Sequencing of this T cell receptor beta chain was carried out in a study of T cells in Graves' hyperthyroidism and ophthalmopathy. This CDR3 is 14 amino acids long. V was clipped by 4 bases and J by 7 bases, with 15 bases between them. Germline CDR1 SGHRS, CDR2 YFSETQ. Study-level results: Model-based prediction identified ophthalmopathy a median approximately 6 months prior to its onset.

This clonotype was seen many times. The antigen remains undetermined. From RNA transcripts, TCR beta CDR3 regions were amplified. First-round RT-PCR with HTBI primers amplified the TCR CDR3 region. MiXCR, run by TCRdb on the multiplex PCR reads, gives a single entry per CDR3 protein. The data hold 300,000 to 450,000 distinct CDR3 sequences, with around 16% observed a single time. Source material: blood. This TCR was recovered from a woman between 18 and 29 years old with Graves' hyperthyroidism that later progressed to Graves' ophthalmopathy. This rearrangement joins TRBV5-1 to TRBJ1-5, with D possibly TRBD1 on 5 matching bases. CDR3 in DNA: TGCGCCAGCAGCCTCCCAGGGCCAGGGCAGCCCCAGCATTTT. Translated, it gives CASSLPGPGQPQHF.